This T cell receptor beta chain derives from a study of CD8 T cells in Susac syndrome. This CDR3 has 15 residues. The germline V gene encodes CDR1 DFQATT and CDR2 SNEGSKA (reference sequence). Trimming at V came to 3 bases and at J to 2 bases, leaving 8 bases not matched to a gene. When the RNA was reverse transcribed, random hexamers were used with an input of about 0.5 to 1 ug. MiXCR was run by TCRdb on the immunoSEQ multiplex PCR reads, yielding one entry per CDR3 protein. The sample yields a few hundred thousand distinct CDR3 sequences, 95% seen once. This rearrangement joins TRBV20-1 to TRBJ2-7, with TRBD1 identical over 9 bases. Sequencing was carried out using CD4+ T cells from PBMCs. The receptor comes from a human donor with multiple sclerosis. The CDR3 reads CSASALGTGTYEQYF. DNA for the CDR3: TGCAGTGCTAGCGCCCTCGGGACAGGGACCTACGAGCAGTACTTC.